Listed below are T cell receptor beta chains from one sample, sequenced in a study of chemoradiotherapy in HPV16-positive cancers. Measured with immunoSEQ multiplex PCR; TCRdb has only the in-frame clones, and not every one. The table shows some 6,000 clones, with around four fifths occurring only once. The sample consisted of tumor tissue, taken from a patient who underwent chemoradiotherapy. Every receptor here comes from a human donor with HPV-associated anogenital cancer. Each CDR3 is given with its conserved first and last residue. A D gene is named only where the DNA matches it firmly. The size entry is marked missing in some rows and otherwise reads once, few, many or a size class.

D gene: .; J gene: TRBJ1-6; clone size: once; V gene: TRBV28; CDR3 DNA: TGTGCCAGCAGTCCAGACAGGCGCCCTAATAATTCACCCCTCCACTTT; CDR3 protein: CASSPDRRPNNSPLHF
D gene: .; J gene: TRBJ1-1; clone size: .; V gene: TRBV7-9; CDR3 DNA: TGTGCCAGCAGCCCCCAGGTTGCCGACACTGAAGCTTTCTTT; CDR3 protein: CASSPQVADTEAFF
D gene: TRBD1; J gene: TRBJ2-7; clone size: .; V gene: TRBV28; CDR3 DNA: TGTGCCAGCAGTAACGGACAGGGAAGCTCCTACGAGCAGTACTTC; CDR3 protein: CASSNGQGSSYEQYF
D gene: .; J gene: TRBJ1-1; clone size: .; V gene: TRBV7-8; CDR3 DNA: TGTGCCAGCAGCTTAAGAGGGGGGCCAGGGACTGAAGCTTTCTTT; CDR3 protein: CASSLRGGPGTEAFF
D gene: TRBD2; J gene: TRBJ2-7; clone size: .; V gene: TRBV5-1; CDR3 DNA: TGCGCCAGCAGCTTGGCCGGGACTAGCGGGGGTAACTACGAGCAGTACTTC; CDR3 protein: CASSLAGTSGGNYEQYF
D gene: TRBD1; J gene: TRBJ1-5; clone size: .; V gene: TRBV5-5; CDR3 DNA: TGTGCCAGCAGCTTGGAAGGGGGCGGTCAGCCCCAGCATTTT; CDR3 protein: CASSLEGGGQPQHF
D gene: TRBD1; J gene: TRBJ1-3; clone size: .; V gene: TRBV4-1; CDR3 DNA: TGCGCCAGCAGCTTCACCGGGACAGTCTCAGGAAACACCATATATTTT; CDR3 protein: CASSFTGTVSGNTIYF
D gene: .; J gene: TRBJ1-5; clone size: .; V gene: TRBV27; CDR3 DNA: TGTGCCAGCAGCCAGGTAGGCCAGCCCCAGCATTTT; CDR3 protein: CASSQVGQPQHF
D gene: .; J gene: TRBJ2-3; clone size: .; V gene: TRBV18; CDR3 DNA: TGTGCCAGCTCACCTCCCACAGATACGCAGTATTTT; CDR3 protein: CASSPPTDTQYF
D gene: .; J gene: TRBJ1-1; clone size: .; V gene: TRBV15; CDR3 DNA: TGTGCCACCAGCAGTTCCGGCGGTGAAGCTTTCTTT; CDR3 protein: CATSSSGGEAFF
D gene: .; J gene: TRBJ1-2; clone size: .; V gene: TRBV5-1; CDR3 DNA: TGCGCCAGCAGCTCCGGGGAGCGGTATGGCTACACCTTC; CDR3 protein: CASSSGERYGYTF
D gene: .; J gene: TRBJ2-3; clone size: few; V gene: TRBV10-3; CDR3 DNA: TGTGCCATCAGTGAGTCCCCTACAGGGAGCACAGATACGCAGTATTTT; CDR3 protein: CAISESPTGSTDTQYF
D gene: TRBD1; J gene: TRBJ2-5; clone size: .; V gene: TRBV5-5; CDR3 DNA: TGTGCCAGCAGCTTTAGGGGACAGGGGCTACATCAAGAGACCCAGTACTTC; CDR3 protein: CASSFRGQGLHQETQYF
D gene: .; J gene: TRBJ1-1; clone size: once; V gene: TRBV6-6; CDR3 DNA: TGTGCCAGCAGAATCGTGCGGAACACTGAAGCTTTCTTT; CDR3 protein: CASRIVRNTEAFF
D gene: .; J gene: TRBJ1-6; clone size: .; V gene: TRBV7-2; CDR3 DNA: TGTGCCAGCAGCTTAGTACATTTGGATTCACCCCTCCACTTT; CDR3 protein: CASSLVHLDSPLHF
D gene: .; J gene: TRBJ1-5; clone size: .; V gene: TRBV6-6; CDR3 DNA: TGTGCCAGCAGTACCCGGTGGGACCAGCCCCAGCATTTT; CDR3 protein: CASSTRWDQPQHF
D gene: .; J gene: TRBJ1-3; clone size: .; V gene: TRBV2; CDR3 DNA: TGTGCCAGCAGTGAACTTGGGGCTGGTACTGGAAACACCATATATTTT; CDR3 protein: CASSELGAGTGNTIYF
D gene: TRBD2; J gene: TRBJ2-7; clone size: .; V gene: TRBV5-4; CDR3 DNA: TGTGCCAGCAGCTTGGGGACTAGCGGGGCCTACGAGCAGTACTTC; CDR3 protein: CASSLGTSGAYEQYF
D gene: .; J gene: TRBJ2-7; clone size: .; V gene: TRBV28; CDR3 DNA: TGTGCCAGCAGTTCCGTCAGTTCACCGTGGAAACCAAACGAGCAGTACTTC; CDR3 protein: CASSSVSSPWKPNEQYF
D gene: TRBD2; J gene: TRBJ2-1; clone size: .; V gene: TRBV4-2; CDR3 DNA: TGTGCCAGCAGCCGTAGCGGGGGGGCCGTCTACAATGAGCAGTTCTTC; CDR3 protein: CASSRSGGAVYNEQFF
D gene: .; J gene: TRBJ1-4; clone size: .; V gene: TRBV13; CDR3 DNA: TGTGCCAGCAGCTTAAGGAATGAAAAACTGTTTTTT; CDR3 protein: CASSLRNEKLFF
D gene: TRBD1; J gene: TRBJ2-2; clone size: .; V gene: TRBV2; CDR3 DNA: TGTGCCAGCAGGTGGATGGGACAGGGTAACACCGGGGAGCTGTTTTTT; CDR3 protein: CASRWMGQGNTGELFF
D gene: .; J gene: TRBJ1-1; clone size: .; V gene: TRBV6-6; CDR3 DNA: TGTGCCAGCAGTTACGGGTCGGACACTGAAGCTTTCTTT; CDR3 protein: CASSYGSDTEAFF
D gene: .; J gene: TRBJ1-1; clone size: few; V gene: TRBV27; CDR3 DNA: TGTGCCAGCAGTTGGTCCATGAGGGGAACTACGAACACTGAAGCTTTCTTT; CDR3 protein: CASSWSMRGTTNTEAFF
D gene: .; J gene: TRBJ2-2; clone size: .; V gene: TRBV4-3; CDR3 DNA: TGCGCCAGCAGTCAAGGAGGTGGGAGGAACACCGGGGAGCTGTTTTTT; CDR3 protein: CASSQGGGRNTGELFF
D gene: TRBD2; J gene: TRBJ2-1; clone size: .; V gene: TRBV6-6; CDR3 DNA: TGTGCCAGCAGTTCCGGGGGGGCCGCTCTCTTC; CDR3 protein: CASSSGGAALF
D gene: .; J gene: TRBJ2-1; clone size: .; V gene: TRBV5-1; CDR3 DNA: TGCGCCAGCAGCTTGGGGGACTGGGCAAATGAGCAGTTCTTC; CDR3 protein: CASSLGDWANEQFF
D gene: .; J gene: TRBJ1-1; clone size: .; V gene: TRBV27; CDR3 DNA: TGTGCCAGCAGCCATCCCGCGAGGTCTATTGAAGCTTTCTTT; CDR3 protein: CASSHPARSIEAFF
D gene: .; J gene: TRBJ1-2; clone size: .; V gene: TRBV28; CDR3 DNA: TGTGCCAGCAGTTTTCACTATGGCTACACCTTC; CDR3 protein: CASSFHYGYTF
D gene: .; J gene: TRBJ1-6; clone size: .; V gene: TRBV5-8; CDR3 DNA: TGTGCCAGCAGTATGCAAGGGGAGTTCAATTCACCCCTCCACTTT; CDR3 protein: CASSMQGEFNSPLHF
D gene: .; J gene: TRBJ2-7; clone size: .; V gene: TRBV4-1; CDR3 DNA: TGCGCCAGCAGCCAAGATCTTGGTCACAGTTTCTCCTACGAGCAGTACTTC; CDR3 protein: CASSQDLGHSFSYEQYF
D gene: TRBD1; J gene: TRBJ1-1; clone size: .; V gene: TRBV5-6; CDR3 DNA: TGTGCCAGCAGCTTGGTAGGGGGCAGCCTGAACACTGAAGCTTTCTTT; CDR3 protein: CASSLVGGSLNTEAFF
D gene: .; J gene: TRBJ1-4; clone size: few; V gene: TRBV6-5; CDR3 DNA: TGTGCCAGCAGTTACTCGGGGCAGATTAATGAAAAACTGTTTTTT; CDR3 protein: CASSYSGQINEKLFF
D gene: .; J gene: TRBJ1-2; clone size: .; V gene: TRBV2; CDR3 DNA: TGTGCCCGCGGGGTCCCGGGGACCAGAGGCTACACCTTC; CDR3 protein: CARGVPGTRGYTF
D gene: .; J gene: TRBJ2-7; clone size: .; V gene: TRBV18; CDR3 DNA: TGTGCCAGCTCACCAACGGCCGGGTACGAGCAGTACTTC; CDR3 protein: CASSPTAGYEQYF
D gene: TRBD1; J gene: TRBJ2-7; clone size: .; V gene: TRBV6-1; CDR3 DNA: TGTGCCAGCAGTGTGGAGACAGGGAGTGAGCAGTACTTC; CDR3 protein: CASSVETGSEQYF
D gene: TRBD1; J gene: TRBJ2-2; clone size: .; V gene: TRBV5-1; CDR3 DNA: TGCGCCAGCAGCCCCGGACAGGAAGAGACCGGGGAGCTGTTTTTT; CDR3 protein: CASSPGQEETGELFF